This T cell receptor (beta chain) was found in a study of T cells in Graves' hyperthyroidism and ophthalmopathy. Study information: Peripheral blood was acquired at first diagnosis, ahead of any therapy whatsoever.

This clonotype has a handful of counts. Ophthalmopathy patients showed a Clinical Activity Score of at least 3, NOSPECS grade of at least 4 and duration under 3 months. From around 11 ml of fresh peripheral blood, PBMCs were isolated. The CDR3 runs to 15 residues. Germline V lookup: CDR1 SGHRS, CDR2 YFSETQ. J lost 5 bases, V lost 8 bases, and 7 bases had no gene match. Authors of the study amplified TCR beta CDR3 regions from RNA transcripts. First-round RT-PCR of the TCR CDR3 relied on the HTBI primer set. TCRdb reanalysed the multiplex PCR reads using MiXCR and keeps one entry per CDR3 protein. This table has 300,000 to 450,000 distinct CDR3 sequences, less than 20% appearing once.

The TCR comes from a man aged 18-30 years with Graves' ophthalmopathy. The sequencing sample was made of blood. This chain uses TRBV5-1 with TRBJ1-6, with 10 bases that match TRBD1. CDR3 sequence (DNA): TGCGCCAGTACGACAGGGGGCTGGAATAATTCACCCCTCCACTTT. Its protein is CASTTGGWNNSPLHF.